These 18 T cell receptor beta chains came from one sample sequenced in a study of blood T cells in healthy people across ages. A second roughly 7 to 11 cycle PCR used barcoded and J-beta primers. From the 5' RACE reads, TCRdb called clonotypes with MiXCR, one entry per CDR3 protein. The data hold roughly 730,000 distinct CDR3 sequences, with around three fifths observed a single time. Sequencing was carried out using blood. The source is a man aged 40-55 years in good health.

The rearrangement joins TRBV20-1 to TRBJ2-1; D might be TRBD2 (5 bases). The germline CDR1 and CDR2 sequences are DFQATT and SNEGSKA (reference sequence). This CDR3 comprises 11 residues. With 5 bases removed from V and 7 bases from J, the gap between germline ends came to 9 bases. The CDR3 loop reads CSAPGGNEQFF. CDR3 nucleotide sequence: TGCAGTGCTCCCGGAGGAAATGAGCAGTTCTTC.

This clonotype has just a few counts. This chain joins TRBV7-2 and TRBJ2-4; D call uncertain. The DNA end favors TRBJ2-7, so the J call may be wrong. Germline values: CDR1 SGHTA, CDR2 FQGNSA. CDR3 length equals 12 residues. The CDR3 loop is CASARRGYEQYF. DNA for the CDR3: TGTGCCAGCGCGAGACGAGGCTACGAGCAGTACTTC.

The V gene is TRBV20-1, the J gene TRBJ1-5, with D possibly TRBD1 on 6 matching bases. Trimming removed 6 bases at V and 0 bases at J, with 12 bases between. CDR3 length: 14 residues. Looked up from germline, CDR1 is DFQATT and CDR2 is SNEGSKA (reference sequence). The CDR3 coding sequence is TGCAGTGCCCAAGACAGGCATAGCAATCAGCCCCAGCATTTT. Protein product: CSAQDRHSNQPQHF.

This chain uses TRBV6-5 with TRBJ2-4; maybe TRBD1 (6 bases). CDR3 length equals 13 residues. Trimming stripped 7 bases from V and 3 bases from J, with 10 bases between. CDR1 MNHEY and CDR2 SVGAGI come from the germline V gene. CDR3 region: CASTTRGKNIQYF. The CDR3 nucleotides are TGTGCCAGCACCACCAGGGGCAAAAACATTCAGTACTTC.

The J gene is TRBJ2-7, the V gene TRBV29-1; 8 bases agree with TRBD2. Per the germline V gene, CDR1 is SQVTM and CDR2 is ANQGSEA. V was clipped by 6 bases and J by 7 bases; unmatched bases: 14. This CDR3 has 14 amino acids. CDR3 amino acids: CSVDTSGGYNEQYF. The CDR3 bases are TGCAGCGTAGACACTAGCGGAGGATACAATGAGCAGTACTTC.

This clonotype has only a few counts. V and J are TRBV27 and TRBJ1-1, with 7 positions matching TRBD1. This CDR3 has 16 amino acids. V was clipped by 4 bases and J by 0 bases; unmatched bases: 8. From germline, CDR1 is MNHEY and CDR2 SMNVEV (reference sequence). In nucleotides, the CDR3 is TGTGCCAGCAGTTACCTCCCGACAGGGATGAACACTGAAGCTTTCTTT. Protein: CASSYLPTGMNTEAFF.

J is TRBJ2-1 and V is TRBV4-1, with 7 bases fitting TRBD1. Trimming removed 8 bases from V and 6 bases from J; junction bases left unmatched: 10. The CDR3 extends over 14 amino acids. CDR1 and CDR2 from the germline V gene are MGHRA and YSYEKL. The CDR3 spells CASSGTEGSNEQFF. As DNA, the CDR3 is TGCGCCAGCTCCGGGACAGAAGGTAGCAATGAGCAGTTCTTC.

There are a few counts of this clonotype. The chain carries TRBV24-1 and TRBJ2-5; D is possibly TRBD2 (7 bases). Germline assignment: CDR1 KGHDR and CDR2 SFDVKD. The V gene lost 10 bases and the J gene lost 4 bases, with 15 bases spanning the gap. CDR3 length: 13 amino acids. The CDR3: CATQRGGIETQYF. The CDR3, as DNA: TGTGCCACTCAGAGGGGGGGTATAGAGACCCAGTACTTC.

A note on this clonotype: At one end, the junction sequence differs from germline, possibly due to a read error. The chain couples TRBV12-3 or TRBV12-4 to TRBJ1-1; possibly TRBD1 for D (6 bases). This CDR3 region has 15 residues. The CDR3 bases are TGTGCCGGCAGACGGCTCGGGCGTAGGGGGACTGAAGCTTTCTTT. It is translated as CAGRRLGRRGTEAFF.

For the CDR3, the DNA is TGTGCCAGCAGCTCCCAGGTAGGGGGCGATGAGCAGTTCTTC. Its protein product is CASSSQVGGDEQFF. The chain has TRBV7-2 and TRBJ2-1, with 7 positions matching TRBD1. From germline, CDR1 is SGHTA and CDR2 FQGNSA. V shed 4 bases, J shed 8 bases, and the junction held 8 bases outside the gene matches. The CDR3 has 14 residues.

This clonotype has a handful of counts. The chain recombines TRBV5-1 with TRBJ2-3, with 14 bases aligning to TRBD2. The CDR3 is made up of 18 amino acids. Trimming at V came to 3 bases and at J to 0 bases, leaving 6 bases not matched to a gene. Germline V gene sequence: CDR1 SGHRS, CDR2 YFSETQ. This chain's CDR3 is CASSSGLAGGFSTDTQYF. DNA for the CDR3: TGCGCCAGCAGCTCTGGACTAGCGGGGGGCTTTAGCACAGATACGCAGTATTTT.

The sample holds many counts of this clonotype. The J gene is TRBJ2-7, the V gene TRBV12-3 or TRBV12-4; 10 bases are shared with TRBD1. The CDR3 totals 14 residues. J was trimmed by 0 bases and V by 8 bases; bases with no gene match: 4. The CDR3, as DNA: TGTGCCAGCCGAGGACAGGGGGACTCCTACGAGCAGTACTTC. Encoded protein: CASRGQGDSYEQYF.

This rearrangement joins TRBV20-1 to TRBJ1-2, with no clear D. This CDR3 region has 11 residues. Germline CDR1 reads DFQATT; CDR2 reads SNEGSKA (reference sequence). The ends were cut back, 1 base at V and 8 bases at J, with 8 bases in the middle. The CDR3 DNA sequence: TGCAGTGCTAGAGGGGGATGGGGCTACACCTTC. It translates to CSARGGWGYTF.

In its sample, this clonotype was seen a few times. The genes are TRBV7-9 and TRBJ2-7, with TRBD2 identical over 9 bases. The CDR3 is 16 residues long. Germline V gives CDR1 SEHNR, CDR2 FQNEAQ (reference sequence). Germline trimming cut 4 bases from V and 3 bases from J; bases unmatched to any gene: 10. This chain's CDR3 is CASSSTLAGDYYEQYF. CDR3 coding DNA: TGTGCCAGCAGCTCGACTTTAGCGGGGGACTACTACGAGCAGTACTTC. Using reference TRBV7-9 and TRBJ2-7 for the parts outside the CDR3, the full variable domain is DTGVSQNPRHKITKRGQNVTFRCDPISEHNRLYWYRQTLGQGPEFLTYFQNEAQLEKSRLLSDRFSAERPKGSFSTLEIQRTEQGDSAMYLCASSSTLAGDYYEQYFGPGTRLTVT.

The chain links TRBV7-9 to TRBJ1-2; the D is unclear. Germline CDR1 SEHNR, CDR2 FQNEAQ (reference sequence). V was trimmed by 0 bases and J by 4 bases, leaving 6 bases between them. The CDR3 is 13 amino acids. CDR3 loop: CASSLARAYGYTF. DNA for the CDR3: TGTGCCAGCAGCTTAGCCCGGGCCTATGGCTACACCTTC.

This clonotype showed up just a few times. The CDR3, as DNA: TGTGCCAGCAGCCGCTCTGGGCCTAATGAAAAACTGTTTTTT. Its translation: CASSRSGPNEKLFF. The gene calls are TRBV9 and TRBJ1-4; the D is unclear. Germline V gene sequence: CDR1 SGDLS, CDR2 YYNGEE. This CDR3 is 14 amino acids long. The germline V and J ends were trimmed by 4 bases and 3 bases, with 10 bases remaining between them.

The gene calls are TRBV7-3 and TRBJ2-1; D is undetermined. The V end was cut by 6 bases, the J end by 6 bases, with 12 bases between. Germline loops: CDR1 SGHTA, CDR2 FQGTGA. The CDR3 consists of 13 residues. The CDR3 DNA sequence: TGTGCCAGCAGTGCACGGCCAGCCAATGAGCAGTTCTTC. It codes for CASSARPANEQFF.

This chain connects TRBV9 to TRBJ1-1; possible D gene TRBD1, 5 bases. This CDR3 has 12 amino acids. The V gene's germline CDR1 is SGDLS and CDR2 YYNGEE. Between the trimmed V and J ends, which lost 7 bases and 3 bases, there was a span of 10 bases. CDR3 coding DNA: TGTGCCAGCGGTCTGGGACACACTGAAGCTTTCTTT. The encoded protein is CASGLGHTEAFF.